A selection of T cell receptor beta chains follows, all from one sample in a study of blood T cell repertoires in COVID-19. Profiling relied on immunoSEQ multiplex PCR, and the TCRdb table lists in-frame clones only, not all of them. The table includes some 300,000 clones, 85% to 90% detected once. The sample consisted of PBMCs or T cells enriched from blood (not recorded which). The receptors derive from a woman between 55 and 75 years old in a cohort exposed to, infected with or recovered from COVID-19 (not recorded which). Both conserved end residues are part of each CDR3. A D gene is named only where the DNA matches it firmly. Rows may omit the clone size; those that give it use once, few, many or a size class.

NA	TRBV4-2	NA	TRBJ1-3	TGTGCCAGCAGCCGAGAACAGTCGACCTCTGGAAACACCATATATTTT	CASSREQSTSGNTIYF
NA	TRBV9	NA	TRBJ2-7	TGTGCCAGCAGCGCCCGGGACTGGCGGGACTACGAGCAGTACTTC	CASSARDWRDYEQYF
few	TRBV2	NA	TRBJ1-2	TGTGCCAGCAGTGGACGGCGGGGTTTGGATGGCTACACCTTC	CASSGRRGLDGYTF
NA	TRBV28	NA	TRBJ2-4	TGTGCCAGCAGTTCGACGACGGGGAACATTCAGTACTTC	CASSSTTGNIQYF
once	TRBV7-2	TRBD2	TRBJ2-7	TGTGCCAGCAGCTTAAGGGGAGGGGACGAGCAGTACTTC	CASSLRGGDEQYF
NA	TRBV30	NA	TRBJ2-7	TGTGCCTGGAGTCTAAATCTAGGGAGCTACGAGCAGTACTTC	CAWSLNLGSYEQYF
NA	TRBV28	TRBD1	TRBJ1-6	TGTGCCACCAAGAGGGACAGTGGTAATTCACCCCTCCACTTT	CATKRDSGNSPLHF
NA	TRBV11-2	NA	TRBJ1-1	TGTGCCAGCAGCTTAGATCTAAGCGGGGGTGAAGCTTTCTTT	CASSLDLSGGEAFF
NA	TRBV5-4	NA	TRBJ1-2	TGTGCCAGCAGCTTACAGGGCATAGGATATGGCTACACCTTC	CASSLQGIGYGYTF
few	TRBV19	TRBD1	TRBJ1-1	TGTGCCAGTAGTCCTACCGGGACAGGGCGGGGTCCTGAAGCTTTCTTT	CASSPTGTGRGPEAFF
NA	TRBV3-1/TRBV3-2	TRBD2	TRBJ2-5	TGTGCCAGCAGCCAAGAGGGACTAGGAGGGTTTGTCCAGTACTTC	CASSQEGLGGFVQYF
once	TRBV5-1	NA	TRBJ2-1	TGCGCCAGCAGCTTGAAGGTCACCGGGAACAATGAGCAGTTCTTC	CASSLKVTGNNEQFF
NA	TRBV30	NA	TRBJ1-1	TGTGCCTGGAGTCGGGGGAGGACTACTGAAGCTTTCTTT	CAWSRGRTTEAFF
NA	TRBV19	NA	TRBJ2-3	TGTGCCAGTAGATTGCAGGCAAGCACAGATACGCAGTATTTT	CASRLQASTDTQYF
NA	TRBV4-1	NA	TRBJ2-1	TGCGCCAGCAGCCAAGATCTGGAGTTTGCCATGTATGAGCAGTTCTTC	CASSQDLEFAMYEQFF
NA	TRBV15	TRBD2	TRBJ2-1	TGTGCCACCAGCAGAGGTGGGACTAGTTTGAATGAGCAGTTCTTC	CATSRGGTSLNEQFF
NA	TRBV7-2	TRBD1	TRBJ2-7	TGTGCCAGCAGCCGCTACGGACAGGGTCCCTACGAGCAGTACTTC	CASSRYGQGPYEQYF
few	TRBV27	NA	TRBJ2-1	TGTGCCAGCTCCCTAGACCCTAGTCGCCACAATGAGCAGTTCTTC	CASSLDPSRHNEQFF
once	TRBV28	NA	TRBJ1-5	TGTGCCAGCAACCCGACGCGGGGAGGCGGACAGCCCCAGCATTTT	CASNPTRGGGQPQHF
NA	TRBV30	NA	TRBJ1-3	TGTGCCTGGAGTAGGTCAAGACAGCCGGGAAACACCATATATTTT	CAWSRSRQPGNTIYF
NA	TRBV11-2	NA	TRBJ2-2	TGTGCCAGCAGCTTTTTGTCTTCCGGGGAGCTGTTTTTT	CASSFLSSGELFF
NA	TRBV6-6	NA	TRBJ1-5	TGTGCCAGCAGTTATCAGTCCGATGGCTTACAGCCCCAGCATTTT	CASSYQSDGLQPQHF
NA	TRBV14	TRBD1	TRBJ2-1	TGTGCCAGCAGCCATCCCAATGACAGGGCCAATGAGCAGTTCTTC	CASSHPNDRANEQFF
NA	TRBV27	NA	TRBJ2-4	TGTGCCAGCAGACGAATTAACAGGGAAAACATTCAGTACTTC	CASRRINRENIQYF
NA	TRBV24-1	TRBD2	TRBJ2-1	TGTGCCACCAGTCGAGGGGGAAGCGGGAGGACCTACAATGAGCAGTTCTTC	CATSRGGSGRTYNEQFF
NA	TRBV7-9	TRBD2	TRBJ2-7	TGTGCCAGCAGCCCGATACTAGCGGGGTACACCTACGAGCAGTACTTC	CASSPILAGYTYEQYF
NA	TRBV29-1	NA	TRBJ2-7	TGCAGCGTTGAAAGGTGGCAGCGGCAGTACTTC	CSVERWQRQYF
NA	TRBV20-1	NA	TRBJ1-1	TGCAGCGTAATTAGGGGCACTGAAGCTTTCTTT	CSVIRGTEAFF
NA	TRBV29-1	NA	TRBJ2-1	TGCAGCGGACGGACAGCAGGCGATGAGCAGTTCTTC	CSGRTAGDEQFF
NA	TRBV7-8	NA	TRBJ2-7	TGTGCCAGCAGCTTAGCAGGTGGCGGGGGCCACTACGAGCAGTACTTC	CASSLAGGGGHYEQYF
NA	TRBV5-1	NA	TRBJ2-1	TGCGCCAGCAGCCCTGTGGTCGGGACAGAGCAGTTCTTC	CASSPVVGTEQFF
NA	TRBV3-1/TRBV3-2	NA	TRBJ2-7	TGTGCCAGCAGCCAAGATTGGGGCGCCGGCTACGAGCAGTACTTC	CASSQDWGAGYEQYF
NA	TRBV11-2	TRBD2	TRBJ2-7	TGTGCCAGCAGCACGACTAGCGGGAAAATCTACGAGCAGTACTTC	CASSTTSGKIYEQYF
NA	TRBV9	NA	TRBJ1-4	TGTGCCAGCAGCGTAGTTGGAGGTAATGAAAAACTGTTTTTT	CASSVVGGNEKLFF
NA	TRBV5-1	NA	TRBJ1-5	TGCGCCAGCGGCGGGGAACGTCGTCAGCCCCAGCATTTT	CASGGERRQPQHF
NA	TRBV30	TRBD2	TRBJ2-7	TGTGCCTGCGAAACCGGGACTAGCGGTACCTACGAGCAGTACTTC	CACETGTSGTYEQYF
NA	TRBV3-1/TRBV3-2	NA	TRBJ2-7	TGTGCCAGCACCTCACAGGGCCACGAGCAGTACTTC	CASTSQGHEQYF
NA	TRBV19	NA	TRBJ1-5	TGTGCCACCTCAGATTATAGCAATCAGCCCCAGCATTTT	CATSDYSNQPQHF
NA	TRBV7-2	NA	TRBJ2-2	TGTGCCAGCAGCTTAAATCTAGCGTCGGGGGAGCTGTTTTTT	CASSLNLASGELFF
NA	TRBV10-3	TRBD2	TRBJ2-3	TGTGCCATCAGTGAGTCGGTTGGTAGCGGGAGGGCGTTAGATACGCAGTATTTT	CAISESVGSGRALDTQYF
NA	TRBV28	TRBD1	TRBJ1-6	TGTGCCAGCAGTTCAACAGGGGGAGGTAATTCACCCCTCCACTTT	CASSSTGGGNSPLHF
NA	TRBV7-9	TRBD1	TRBJ1-6	TGTGCCAGCAGCTTAGCTGGGACAGGGGAATCACCCCTCCACTTT	CASSLAGTGESPLHF
NA	TRBV7-9	TRBD2	TRBJ2-1	TGTGCCAGCAGCGCGCCTCCCCGGGAGGGCCTTTCCAATGAGCAGTTCTTC	CASSAPPREGLSNEQFF
NA	TRBV28	NA	TRBJ2-4	TGTGCCAGCAGTTTATCAGGGGACAAAAACATTCAGTACTTC	CASSLSGDKNIQYF
NA	TRBV27	TRBD1	TRBJ2-7	TGTGCCAGCAGTTTATCCGGACAGGGAACCTACGAGCAGTACTTC	CASSLSGQGTYEQYF
NA	TRBV27	NA	TRBJ1-2	TGTGCCAGCAGTTTAGAGGGAACTAACTATGGCTACACCTTC	CASSLEGTNYGYTF
NA	TRBV7-8	TRBD1	TRBJ2-5	TGTGCCAGCAGCTTAATGGACAGGGGAGGAATAGAGACCCAGTACTTC	CASSLMDRGGIETQYF
NA	TRBV18	NA	TRBJ1-2	TGTGCCAGCTCCCTCATACAGGGAAGTGGGGATGGCTACACCTTC	CASSLIQGSGDGYTF
NA	TRBV5-4	NA	TRBJ2-1	TGTGCCAGCAGCCCCTCGGCGGGGCTGCCTGAGCAGTTCTTC	CASSPSAGLPEQFF
few	TRBV6-1	NA	TRBJ1-6	TGTGCCAGCAGTACGGGACTGGATAATTCACCCCTCCACTTT	CASSTGLDNSPLHF
NA	TRBV10-1	NA	TRBJ1-1	TGCGCCAGCTTTGCACAGGGAGACACTGAAGCTTTCTTT	CASFAQGDTEAFF
NA	TRBV3-1/TRBV3-2	NA	TRBJ2-2	TGTGCCAGCAAACGACAGGCGAACACCGGGGAGCTGTTTTTT	CASKRQANTGELFF
NA	TRBV2	NA	TRBJ2-3	TGTGCCAGCAGTGACAAGCGTAGCACAGATACGCAGTATTTT	CASSDKRSTDTQYF
NA	TRBV5-1	NA	TRBJ1-1	TGCGCCAGCAGCTTGGCCTGGGACACCGCAAAGGGGACTGAAGCTTTCTTT	CASSLAWDTAKGTEAFF
NA	TRBV5-1	NA	TRBJ1-2	TGCGCCAGCAGCTTGGCCGACAGGCTCGTTGGCTACACCTTC	CASSLADRLVGYTF
NA	TRBV5-1	TRBD2	TRBJ2-3	TGCGCCAGCAGCTTGCGGACCAGCGGGAGGACAGATACGCAGTATTTT	CASSLRTSGRTDTQYF
NA	TRBV5-6	NA	TRBJ1-1	TGTGCCAGCAGCTTTCTGGAGGGGATGTTCATGAACACTGAAGCTTTCTTT	CASSFLEGMFMNTEAFF
NA	TRBV27	TRBD1	TRBJ1-4	TGTGCCAGCAGTTACAGGGGAGCAACTAATGAAAAACTGTTTTTT	CASSYRGATNEKLFF
NA	TRBV28	TRBD1	TRBJ1-6	TGTGCCAGCAGTTCTCAGGGGGAACAGGGATACTGGGGAGAGGGTTCACCCCTCCACTTT	CASSSQGEQGYWGEGSPLHF